This T cell receptor beta chain was documented in a study of T cell changes during pregnancy in multiple sclerosis. TCRdb keeps only in-frame clones here, not all; method: immunoSEQ multiplex PCR. This table holds tens of thousands of clones, around 91% found once. CDR1 and CDR2 from the germline V gene are SGDLS and YYNGEE. CDR3 size: 16 residues. Trimming left V 2 bases short and J 5 bases short, with 16 bases between. V gene TRBV9 combines with J gene TRBJ2-2, with D tentatively TRBD2 (5 bases). This receptor was identified in a female donor with multiple sclerosis, enrolled in a pregnancy study. This material consisted of CD4+ T cells from peripheral blood mononuclear cells, taken in the second trimester of pregnancy. This chain's CDR3 is CASSVGGGRGTGELFF. Written as DNA, the CDR3 is TGTGCCAGCAGCGTGGGTGGTGGGAGAGGTACCGGGGAGCTGTTTTTT.